A single sample is the source of the 14 T cell receptor beta chains below, sequenced in a study of shared clonotypes between healthy human individuals. The naive CD8 population came from CD45RO-negative cells selected for CCR7, without terminally differentiated effector memory CD45RA+ cells. Generated by immunoSEQ multiplex PCR, the TCRdb table keeps only in-frame clones and is missing some. There are millions of clones in the sample; 93% occur only once, and 1.5% to 2% lies in the top ten. Sequencing was done on a sample of naive CD8+ T cells from PBMCs. The receptors were gathered from a man between 18 and 35 years old in good health. Some clones in this sample may be carry-over from other donors' samples.

As regards this clone: Other DNA variants within this sample encode the same CDR3. The CDR3, as DNA: TGTGCCAGCAGTCTTGCCAGGGGGTTAAGGAAAGCTTTCTTT. Translating gives CASSLARGLRKAFF. V is TRBV27 and J is TRBJ1-1; TRBD1 aligns across 7 bases. This CDR3 spans 14 amino acids. V trimming: 5 bases; J trimming: 9 bases; junction bases outside the gene matches: 12. The germline gives CDR1 MNHEY, CDR2 SMNVEV (reference sequence).

Of note for this clone: This sample also contains other DNA sequences that code for the same CDR3. This chain connects TRBV6-5 to TRBJ1-1; the D gene is possibly TRBD1 (5 bases). The germline V gene has CDR1 MNHEY and CDR2 SVGAGI. The V gene lost 2 bases and the J gene lost 3 bases, with 7 bases spanning the gap. CDR3 length: 13 residues. CDR3 residues: CASSYGGYTEAFF. CDR3 coding DNA: TGTGCCAGCAGTTACGGGGGGTACACTGAAGCTTTCTTT.

V usage is TRBV2 and J usage is TRBJ2-1; D tentatively reads TRBD1 or TRBD2 (6 bases each). CDR3 size: 15 residues. V was shortened by 6 bases and J by 9 bases, with 21 bases between the two germline ends. CDR1 SNHLY and CDR2 FYNNEI come from the germline V gene. This chain's CDR3 is CASRKNMERGVEQFF. The CDR3 DNA reads TGTGCCAGCAGGAAAAATATGGAGAGGGGGGTTGAGCAGTTCTTC.

This clone came up once. V gene TRBV9 combines with J gene TRBJ2-7; D is undetermined. Germline V gives CDR1 SGDLS, CDR2 YYNGEE. The CDR3 is 13 amino acids. V dropped 4 bases and J dropped 3 bases, with 11 bases sitting between them. CDR3: CASSPQMDYEQYF. For the CDR3, the DNA is TGTGCCAGCAGCCCCCAAATGGACTACGAGCAGTACTTC.

CDR3 sequence: CAWSVLGGAGQPQHF. CDR3 bases: TGTGCCTGGAGTGTATTAGGGGGGGCGGGTCAGCCCCAGCATTTT. The V and J genes are TRBV30 and TRBJ1-5; maybe TRBD1 (6 bases). CDR1 is GTSNPN, CDR2 SVGIG, per germline (reference sequence). The CDR3 covers 15 residues. The V and J ends lost 0 bases and 6 bases respectively, with 15 bases between them. The full variable domain, in which reference TRBV30 and TRBJ1-5 provide the parts outside the CDR3, is SQTIHQWPATLVQPVGSPLSLECTVEGTSNPNLYWYRQAAGRGLQLLFYSVGIGQISSEVPQNLSASRPQDRQFILSSKKLLLSDSGFYLCAWSVLGGAGQPQHFGDGTRLSIL.

The chain carries TRBV2 and TRBJ2-1; D not certain. In germline, CDR1 is SNHLY, CDR2 FYNNEI. Trimming cost V 8 bases and J 5 bases, with 10 bases left between them. The length of the CDR3 is 12 residues. This chain's CDR3 is CASDGSHNEQFF. The CDR3 DNA sequence: TGTGCCAGCGATGGCTCTCACAATGAGCAGTTCTTC.

The count of this clone is one. This chain connects TRBV29-1 to TRBJ1-3; perhaps TRBD1 as D (5 bases). The CDR3 extends over 12 amino acids. Germline-derived CDR1 and CDR2 are SQVTM and ANQGSEA. In nucleotides, the CDR3 is TGCACCGCACAGGTTTCTGGAAACACCATATATTTT. It specifies CTAQVSGNTIYF.

Of note for this clone: The same CDR3 also results from other DNA sequences found in this sample. The rearrangement links TRBV28 to TRBJ2-3; 10 bases line up with TRBD2. With V trimmed by 4 bases and J by 0 bases, 1 base remained unmatched. The CDR3 runs to 15 residues. Germline CDR1 and CDR2: MDHEN and SYDVKM. In DNA, the CDR3 is TGTGCCAGCAGTTGGACTAGCGGAAGCACAGATACGCAGTATTTT. Its protein is CASSWTSGSTDTQYF.

The rearrangement joins TRBV4-2 to TRBJ2-4; TRBD1 might be the D (7 bases). In germline, CDR1 is LGHNA, CDR2 YNFKEQ. The CDR3 runs to 13 residues. V was cut by 6 bases and J by 3 bases, with 9 bases left in between. The CDR3 DNA reads as TGTGCCAGCAGTCAGGGGGGCAAAAACATTCAGTACTTC. Translated: CASSQGGKNIQYF.

The chain links TRBV10-1 to TRBJ2-1; 9 positions match TRBD2. This CDR3 comprises 16 residues. V lost 5 bases to trimming and J lost 3 bases; unmatched junction nucleotides: 8. Germline lookup yields CDR1 WNHNN and CDR2 SYGVQD (reference sequence). CDR3 bases: TGCGCCAGCAGTTTTATAGCGGGAGTCGGCTACAATGAGCAGTTCTTC. Translating gives CASSFIAGVGYNEQFF.

The gene calls are TRBV7-3 and TRBJ2-6; no clear D. Germline lookup yields CDR1 SGHTA and CDR2 FQGTGA. The CDR3 covers 16 residues. The V gene lost 6 bases and the J gene lost 4 bases, with 16 bases spanning the gap. The CDR3 here is CASSWSARAGANVLTF. DNA for the CDR3: TGTGCCAGCAGTTGGTCAGCCCGAGCGGGGGCCAACGTCCTGACTTTC.

The chain recombines TRBV27 with TRBJ1-5, with D unresolved. The germline gives CDR1 MNHEY, CDR2 SMNVEV (reference sequence). This CDR3 region has 15 residues. V lost 4 bases and J 4 bases, leaving 14 bases between the germline ends. The chain's CDR3 is CASSSQRDVNQPQHF. The CDR3 coding sequence is TGTGCCAGCAGTTCCCAGCGGGATGTTAATCAGCCCCAGCATTTT.

V is TRBV28 and J is TRBJ2-7; D not certain. Germline CDR1 MDHEN, CDR2 SYDVKM. The length of the CDR3 is 12 residues. Trimming left V 3 bases short and J 5 bases short, with 8 bases between. This CDR3 reads CASSFGPNEQYF. As DNA, the CDR3 is TGTGCCAGCAGTTTTGGCCCTAACGAGCAGTACTTC.

V gene TRBV28 combines with J gene TRBJ2-1, with 8 bases lining up with TRBD1. The CDR3 has 15 amino acids. Germline values: CDR1 MDHEN, CDR2 SYDVKM. V dropped 7 bases and J dropped 0; count of bases not matched to a gene: 5. The CDR3 DNA follows: TGTGCCAGCAACCAGGGGGCAAGCTCCTACAATGAGCAGTTCTTC. Protein sequence: CASNQGASSYNEQFF.